The 20 T cell receptor beta chains given below trace back to one sample, sequenced in a study of T-cell memory formation after mild COVID-19. TCRdb used MiXCR to reprocess the 5' RACE reads, holding one entry per CDR3 protein. The sample yields some 410,000 distinct CDR3 sequences, more than 20% seen once. The sample taken for sequencing was PBMCs or a T cell subset sorted from them (not recorded which). These receptors originate from an adult woman who had mild COVID-19 (a few samples of this study predate the infection). Cell type and time point are not known.

V gene TRBV29-1 combines with J gene TRBJ2-2; a weak D match, TRBD2 (7 bases). The CDR3 totals 17 residues. With 0 bases removed from V and 5 bases from J, the gap between germline ends came to 19 bases. Per the germline V gene, CDR1 is SQVTM and CDR2 is ANQGSEA. The DNA for the CDR3 is TGCAGCGTTGAAGATCGATTATTCGGGGGGCGGACCGGGGAGCTGTTTTTT. It codes for CSVEDRLFGGRTGELFF.

This chain uses TRBV6-1 with TRBJ2-7; 11 bases agree with TRBD2. The CDR3 is 15 amino acids. Trimming cost V 3 bases and J 2 bases; bases outside gene matches: 3. Germline CDR1 reads MNHNS; CDR2 reads SASEGT. The CDR3 sequence is CASSEVAGGTYEQYF. Here the CDR3 DNA reads TGTGCCAGCAGTGAGGTAGCGGGGGGGACCTACGAGCAGTACTTC.

This clonotype was observed a few times. The CDR3 DNA follows: TGTGCCAGCTCAGGCTACGGGGGGATGACTTACAATGAGCAGTTCTTC. Translated: CASSGYGGMTYNEQFF. The genes are TRBV7-9 and TRBJ2-1; 7 bases map to TRBD2. The V and J ends lost 8 bases and 4 bases, in that order; junction bases with no gene match: 14. Germline V gene data show CDR1 as SEHNR and CDR2 as FQNEAQ (reference sequence). The CDR3 is 16 amino acids.

This chain links TRBV27 with TRBJ2-3; D gene uncertain. There are 13 residues in the CDR3. V dropped 4 bases and J dropped 2 bases, with 7 bases sitting between them. The germline V gene has CDR1 MNHEY and CDR2 SMNVEV (reference sequence). This chain's CDR3 is CASSWVITDTQYF. CDR3 bases: TGTGCCAGCAGTTGGGTGATCACAGATACGCAGTATTTT.

The J gene is TRBJ1-6, the V gene TRBV7-3; D is undetermined. Trimming stripped 0 bases from V and 7 bases from J, with 7 bases between. This CDR3 comprises 14 residues. Germline CDR1 and CDR2: SGHTA and FQGTGA. The CDR3 coding sequence is TGTGCCAGCAGCTTAACTTTAGGGAATTCACCCCTCCACTTT. Translation: CASSLTLGNSPLHF.

The V call is TRBV5-1, the J call TRBJ1-6; D is undetermined. Germline-derived CDR1 and CDR2 are SGHRS and YFSETQ. The V end was cut by 0 bases, the J end by 3 bases, with 7 bases between. The length of the CDR3 is 15 residues. The CDR3 nucleotides read TGCGCCAGCAGCTTGGTACCGAACTATAATTCACCCCTCCACTTT. Translation gives CASSLVPNYNSPLHF.

About this clonotype: At one of its ends the junction is not consistent with the germline gene, which may arise from a read error. The chain combines TRBV6-2 or TRBV6-3 with TRBJ2-1, with 15 bases identical to TRBD2. Germline loops: CDR1 MNHEY, CDR2 SVGEGT. The CDR3 spans 16 residues. The CDR3 sequence: CASSPPRTSGRVTMIF. In DNA, the CDR3 is TGTGCCAGCAGCCCCCCCCGGACTAGCGGGAGGGTGACTATGATCTTC.

The V gene is TRBV7-7, the J gene TRBJ1-2, with 9 nucleotides matching TRBD1. Germline assignment: CDR1 SSHAT and CDR2 FNYEAQ (reference sequence). The CDR3 spans 16 residues. With V trimmed by 0 bases and J by 8 bases, 10 bases remained unmatched. The CDR3 sequence is CASSLAKTGGACGYTF. In DNA, the CDR3 is TGTGCCAGCAGCTTAGCGAAGACAGGGGGTGCCTGCGGCTACACCTTC.

This clonotype was seen a handful of times. The chain couples TRBV12-3 or TRBV12-4 to TRBJ2-6, with TRBD1 identical over 9 bases. CDR3 size: 16 residues. V lost 6 bases to trimming and J lost 2 bases; unmatched junction nucleotides: 5. The CDR3 region has the DNA TGTGCCAGCAGCCGAACAGGGGGCGCTGGGGCCAACGTCCTGACTTTC. Protein: CASSRTGGAGANVLTF.

The rearrangement links TRBV7-8 to TRBJ2-7, with D perhaps TRBD1 (6 bases). The CDR3 covers 15 residues. Trimming took off 5 bases at V and 1 base at J, with 15 bases between the two ends. Germline-derived CDR1 and CDR2 are SGHVS and FQNEAQ. As DNA, the CDR3 is TGTGCCAGCAGCCCCAGAACAGGGTTTTCCTACGAGCAGTACTTC. This gives the protein CASSPRTGFSYEQYF. Variable domain in full (rest from reference TRBV7-8 and TRBJ2-7): GAGVSQSPRYKVAKRGQDVALRCDPISGHVSLFWYQQALGQGPEFLTYFQNEAQLDKSGLPSDRFFAERPEGSVSTLKIQRTQQEDSAVYLCASSPRTGFSYEQYFGPGTRLTVT.

This rearrangement joins TRBV5-1 to TRBJ2-1; 13 bases match TRBD2. This CDR3 has 15 residues. Germline V gene data show CDR1 as SGHRS and CDR2 as YFSETQ. The V segment lost 4 bases and the J segment 9 bases; nucleotides outside the gene matches: 7. The CDR3 nucleotides are TGCGCCAGCAGCAAGACTAGCGGGGGGTATAGTGAGCAGTTCTTC. It yields the protein CASSKTSGGYSEQFF.

There are a few counts of this clonotype. The V and J genes are TRBV20-1 and TRBJ2-7, with TRBD2 as a possible D gene (6 bases). This CDR3 spans 15 amino acids. Germline V gene data show CDR1 as DFQATT and CDR2 as SNEGSKA (reference sequence). Trimming shortened V by 1 base and J by 1 base, and 14 bases separated the two germline ends. The CDR3 region has the DNA TGCAGTGCTAGAGGCCTCCGGGACTGGTCCTACGAGCAGTACTTC. This translates into CSARGLRDWSYEQYF.

The rearrangement uses TRBV5-1 and TRBJ2-2, with D hard to call. The CDR3 covers 15 residues. Between the trimmed V and J ends, which lost 4 bases and 1 base, there was a span of 11 bases. Germline V gene data show CDR1 as SGHRS and CDR2 as YFSETQ. The CDR3 is CASSPIEENTGELFF. In DNA, the CDR3 is TGCGCCAGCAGCCCCATCGAGGAGAACACCGGGGAGCTGTTTTTT.

The chain combines TRBV10-3 with TRBJ2-3; 7 nucleotides align to TRBD1. The CDR3 is 16 amino acids. Trimming took 6 bases from V and 2 from J; bases not matched to a gene: 11. The germline V gene encodes CDR1 ENHRY and CDR2 SYGVKD. CDR3 DNA sequence: TGTGCCATCAGCCCGGACAGGCTCCAGAACACAGATACGCAGTATTTT. Its translation: CAISPDRLQNTDTQYF.

The J gene is TRBJ1-6, the V gene TRBV7-9; the D gene is possibly TRBD1 (5 bases). The CDR3 loop spans 14 amino acids. The ends were cut back, 5 bases at V and 9 bases at J, with 14 bases in the middle. Germline V CDR1 and CDR2: SEHNR, FQNEAQ (reference sequence). DNA of the CDR3: TGTGCCAGCAGCCCGACAGATTTTCTTTCACCCCTCCACTTT. It specifies CASSPTDFLSPLHF.

V usage is TRBV7-9 and J usage is TRBJ2-1; possibly TRBD2 for D (6 bases). The V end lost 7 bases, the J end lost 0 bases, and 16 bases lay between the germline ends. The CDR3 has 16 residues. CDR1 and CDR2 from the germline V gene are SEHNR and FQNEAQ (reference sequence). CDR3 region: CASIGTYILSYNEQFF. Here the CDR3 DNA reads TGTGCCAGCATCGGGACTTATATCCTCTCCTACAATGAGCAGTTCTTC.

The chain has TRBV5-6 and TRBJ1-1; D not certain. This CDR3 comprises 14 residues. The V end was cut by 2 bases, the J end by 7 bases, with 15 bases between. Germline V CDR1 and CDR2: SGHDT, YYEEEE. This CDR3 is CASSFIWSKSEAFF. The CDR3 coding sequence is TGTGCCAGCAGCTTCATATGGAGTAAGAGTGAAGCTTTCTTT. The full variable domain, its missing parts supplied by reference TRBV5-6 and TRBJ1-1, is DAGVTQSPTHLIKTRGQQVTLRCSPKSGHDTVSWYQQALGQGPQFIFQYYEEEERQRGNFPDRFSGHQFPNYSSELNVNALLLGDSALYLCASSFIWSKSEAFFGQGTRLTVV.

This clonotype was seen only a few times. One end of the junction is discordant with germline, which a read error may explain. This chain joins TRBV7-7 and TRBJ2-3; the D gene is possibly TRBD2 (6 bases). Looked up from germline, CDR1 is SSHAT and CDR2 is FNYEAQ (reference sequence). This CDR3 region has 15 residues. The chain's CDR3 is CASSLTAGSTDTQYF. The CDR3 DNA reads TGTGCTAGCAGCTTAACAGCGGGTAGCACAGATACGCAGTATTTT.

Ten or more counts support this clonotype. This chain uses TRBV12-3 or TRBV12-4 with TRBJ2-5; a weak D match, TRBD2 (5 bases). The CDR3 is made up of 14 amino acids. The V end was cut by 6 bases, the J end by 3 bases, with 14 bases between. The CDR3 sequence is CASSLRSGKETQYF. In DNA form, the CDR3 reads TGTGCCAGCAGCCTAAGGAGCGGTAAAGAGACCCAGTACTTC.

The rearrangement uses TRBV9 and TRBJ2-1, with 8 nucleotides matching TRBD1. The V segment lost 0 bases and the J segment 7 bases; nucleotides outside the gene matches: 12. Germline V CDR1 and CDR2: SGDLS, YYNGEE. This CDR3 is 17 amino acids long. The CDR3 sequence: CASSVARSGRGHNEQFF. CDR3 nucleotide sequence: TGTGCCAGCAGCGTAGCCCGTTCTGGCAGGGGGCATAATGAGCAGTTCTTC.